Below are 16 T cell receptor beta chains sequenced from a single sample in a study of T cell responses to AZD1222 COVID-19 vaccine. Generated by immunoSEQ multiplex PCR, the TCRdb table keeps only in-frame clones and is missing some. The sample lists over 150,000 clones; 85% to 90% were seen once. The specimen was peripheral blood, collected on day 0 of MenACWY control vaccination. The receptors stem from an adult in good health.

This rearrangement joins TRBV7-9 to TRBJ2-3; 10 bases match TRBD2. J gave up 1 base and V 2 bases, and 0 bases lay outside the gene matches. The germline CDR1 and CDR2 sequences are SEHNR and FQNEAQ (reference sequence). The CDR3 is made up of 15 amino acids. The CDR3 nucleotides are TGTGCCAGCAGCTTAACTAGCGGGGGCACAGATACGCAGTATTTT. Residues: CASSLTSGGTDTQYF.

The gene calls are TRBV7-8 and TRBJ1-2; TRBD1 might be the D (5 bases). The CDR3 sequence is 16 residues long. Per the germline V gene, CDR1 is SGHVS and CDR2 is FQNEAQ. The germline V and J ends were trimmed by 5 bases and 1 base, with 17 bases remaining between them. CDR3 coding DNA: TGTGCCAGCAGCCTGGGGACCGGGCCTAATAACTATGGCTACACCTTC. Protein sequence: CASSLGTGPNNYGYTF.

This CDR3 reads CASSIRGAGYGYTF. CDR3 DNA: TGTGCCAGTAGTATTCGGGGGGCCGGCTATGGCTACACCTTC. The V call is TRBV19, the J call TRBJ1-2; a weak D match, TRBD1 (6 bases). Trimming left V 3 bases short and J 4 bases short, with 12 bases between. CDR1 LNHDA and CDR2 SQIVND come from the germline V gene (reference sequence). The CDR3 runs 14 residues. Full variable domain (outside the CDR3, taken from reference TRBV19 and TRBJ1-2): DGGITQSPKYLFRKEGQNVTLSCEQNLNHDAMYWYRQDPGQGLRLIYYSQIVNDFQKGDIAEGYSVSREKKESFPLTVTSAQKNPTAFYLCASSIRGAGYGYTFGSGTRLTVV.

The V gene is TRBV9, the J gene TRBJ1-4; TRBD1 aligns across 10 bases. The germline V gene encodes CDR1 SGDLS and CDR2 YYNGEE. J lost 7 bases, V lost 0 bases, and 3 bases had no gene match. This CDR3 comprises 15 residues. CDR3 residues: CASSVGQGAFEKLFF. The CDR3, as DNA: TGTGCCAGCAGCGTAGGACAGGGGGCTTTTGAAAAACTGTTTTTT.

The rearrangement joins TRBV5-1 to TRBJ2-3; 9 bases are a match to TRBD1. The CDR3 runs 17 residues. From germline, CDR1 is SGHRS and CDR2 YFSETQ. Unmatched junction bases numbered 8, after V lost 0 bases and J lost 3 bases. Here the CDR3 DNA reads TGCGCCAGCAGCTTGGGTGGACAGGGGTTTCGTACAGATACGCAGTATTTT. Translation: CASSLGGQGFRTDTQYF.

This clone occurred once. The rearrangement uses TRBV27 and TRBJ2-2; 7 bases align to TRBD1. The CDR3 consists of 15 residues. Trimming at V came to 7 bases and at J to 6 bases, leaving 11 bases not matched to a gene. CDR1 and CDR2 from the germline V gene are MNHEY and SMNVEV (reference sequence). CDR3 region: CASTEGASLAGELFF. The CDR3 DNA reads as TGTGCCAGCACCGAGGGGGCTAGCCTCGCCGGGGAGCTGTTTTTT.

This chain joins TRBV27 and TRBJ1-2, with 8 positions matching TRBD1. V lost 6 bases, J lost 4 bases, and 4 bases stayed unmatched. The CDR3 consists of 13 residues. Germline CDR1 MNHEY, CDR2 SMNVEV (reference sequence). In DNA, the CDR3 is TGTGCCAGCAGCCGAACAGGGGGCTATGGCTACACCTTC. Translated: CASSRTGGYGYTF.

The V and J genes are TRBV30 and TRBJ1-6, with D hard to call. Trimming took off 2 bases at V and 0 bases at J, with 11 bases between the two ends. The germline gives CDR1 GTSNPN, CDR2 SVGIG (reference sequence). The CDR3 is 16 residues long. CDR3 DNA: TGTGCCTGGAGTCGCCGCCCGAGCTCCTATAATTCACCCCTCCACTTT. Translated, it gives CAWSRRPSSYNSPLHF.

The V and J genes are TRBV28 and TRBJ1-5, with D uncertain. This CDR3 region has 15 residues. The V gene's germline CDR1 is MDHEN and CDR2 SYDVKM. V gave up 2 bases and J gave up 0 bases, with 8 bases separating them. The CDR3 bases are TGTGCCAGCAGTTTAACGGGAGGTAGCAATCAGCCCCAGCATTTT. Translated: CASSLTGGSNQPQHF.

The V gene is TRBV3-1 (or the pseudogene TRBV3-2), the J gene TRBJ2-3; TRBD2 matches at 10 bases. The CDR3 extends over 17 amino acids. CDR1 LGHDT and CDR2 YNNKEL come from the germline V gene (reference sequence). V dropped 3 bases and J dropped 0; count of bases not matched to a gene: 6. CDR3 sequence reads: CASSQGASGSSTDTQYF. The DNA for the CDR3 is TGTGCCAGCAGCCAGGGGGCTAGCGGGAGTAGCACAGATACGCAGTATTTT.

CDR3 DNA: TGTGCCAGCAGCCCAGCAGCCGGCTCCTACAATGAGCAGTTCTTC. This codes for CASSPAAGSYNEQFF. The chain carries TRBV3-1 (or the pseudogene TRBV3-2) and TRBJ2-1, with D unclear. There are 15 residues in the CDR3. Trimming left V 4 bases short and J 0 bases short, with 10 bases between. The germline V gene encodes CDR1 LGHDT and CDR2 YNNKEL (reference sequence).

The chain combines TRBV4-1 with TRBJ2-2, with D tentatively TRBD2 (5 bases). This CDR3 spans 13 amino acids. Trimming left V 3 bases short and J 5 bases short, with 7 bases between. CDR1 MGHRA and CDR2 YSYEKL come from the germline V gene. This chain's CDR3 is CASSHLATGELFF. In nucleotides, the CDR3 is TGCGCCAGCAGCCATCTAGCTACCGGGGAGCTGTTTTTT.

J is TRBJ2-1 and V is TRBV9, with D tentatively TRBD1 (5 bases). Trimming removed 0 bases from V and 8 bases from J, with 15 bases in between. The CDR3 loop spans 15 amino acids. The germline V gene has CDR1 SGDLS and CDR2 YYNGEE. CDR3 region: CASSVESASRDEQFF. CDR3 nucleotide sequence: TGTGCCAGCAGCGTAGAGTCTGCAAGCAGGGATGAGCAGTTCTTC.

This rearrangement joins TRBV21-1 to TRBJ1-5; the table's TRBD1 call for D was not verified on the DNA. TRBV21-1 constitutes a pseudogene. The CDR3 has 15 residues. CDR3 residues: CASSKDDTVNQPQHF. The CDR3 nucleotides are TGTGCCAGCAGCAAAGATGACACCGTAAATCAGCCCCAGCATTTT.

The V and J genes are TRBV6-1 and TRBJ2-7; tentatively, D is TRBD1 (5 bases). Germline V gene sequence: CDR1 MNHNS, CDR2 SASEGT. CDR3 length: 17 residues. V was shortened by 4 bases and J by 0 bases, with 19 bases between the two germline ends. For the CDR3, the DNA is TGTGCCAGCAGTGTAGCCCCAACAGGTGTTCGCTCCTACGAGCAGTACTTC. Translating gives CASSVAPTGVRSYEQYF.

V and J are TRBV7-2 and TRBJ2-2; 8 bases align to TRBD2. The CDR3 contains 15 residues. The germline gives CDR1 SGHTA, CDR2 FQGNSA. J gave up 4 bases and V 3 bases, and 4 bases lay outside the gene matches. CDR3 region: CASSFGTRSTGELFF. CDR3 DNA sequence: TGTGCCAGCAGCTTCGGGACTAGAAGCACCGGGGAGCTGTTTTTT.